This T cell receptor beta chain was observed in a study of OX40 agonist ivuxolimab in advanced cancers. Turning to the study itself: An agonistic human IgG2 monoclonal antibody against OX40 (CD134) was given.

Generated by immunoSEQ multiplex PCR, the TCRdb table keeps only in-frame clones and is missing some. The data contain about 21,000 clones, around four fifths of them seen just once; the ten biggest clones take up around 14%. Whole-study results and caveats: With doses of 0.1 to 3.0 mg/kg, CD4+ and CD8+ blood T cells had undergone clonal expansion by week 6. CD8+ T cells averaged more expanded clones than CD4+. Antigen specificity remained undetermined for the expanded peripheral T cells.

This clone was counted once. Antigen unknown. Here the sequenced sample was CD4+ or CD8+ T cells sorted from blood, taken in a trial of the OX40 agonist ivuxolimab. This TCR derives from an adult with an advanced solid tumor such as melanoma, head and neck, liver or kidney cancer.

CDR3 DNA sequence: TGTGCCAGCAGCTTCACAGGGGGCGACTCCGGGGAGCTGTTTTTT. Protein product: CASSFTGGDSGELFF. The V call is TRBV11-2, the J call TRBJ2-2; 9 positions agree with TRBD1. This CDR3 region has 15 residues. The V gene's germline CDR1 is SGHAT and CDR2 FQNNGV. J was trimmed by 6 bases and V by 3 bases; bases with no gene match: 5.